The T cell receptor (beta chain) described here comes from a study of glioma-infiltrating T cells listed by TCRdb under 2016. For the study in its entirety: Low-grade gliomas were represented by WHO grade II oligodendrogliomas or astrocytomas, and glioblastomas were represented by WHO grade IV tumors that were sampled at initial rather than recurrent diagnosis. Before surgery, glioma patients were given dexamethasone for six or fewer days. The sequencing target for blood libraries was about 4.5- to 11-fold coverage of 950,000 to 1,000,000 peripheral T cells. Glioma tissue, non-neoplastic brain tissue and matched peripheral blood mononuclear cells were used as sources from which TCR alpha- and beta-chain repertoires were sequenced. Each tissue-infiltrating repertoire was compared with the same patient's peripheral blood repertoire to measure divergence between tissue and blood T-cell populations. Three low-grade glioma patients, several primary glioblastoma patients, and three non-glioma patients who contributed non-neoplastic brain tissue made up the paired cohort.

The iRepertoire nested amplicon-rescue multiplex PCR (arm-PCR) platform was used to amplify TCR alpha and beta CDR3 regions from RNA. The input for one-step reverse transcription and amplification was about 90-450 ng of tissue mRNA or PBMC total RNA. Following bead purification, Illumina adapters were added through a secondary multiplex PCR, and the libraries were then gel-purified between 200 and 400 bp. Internal 6-nucleotide barcodes were carried by the libraries and were used for demultiplexing. Sequencing of libraries was performed on an Illumina MiSeq with 2x220 or 2x250 nucleotide paired-end reads. In the authors' own workflow: Paired reads were merged using FLASH 1.2.11 and were aligned to the GRCh37 human genome using BWA-MEM, after which TRA and TRB reads were extracted. An IMGT-derived reference of cassette sequences and CDR3 motifs, with pseudogenes included, was used for V and J assignment. Reads were translated in three frames, and productive CDR3s were defined by a C…FGXG motif without stop codons. Clonotypes were defined as unique combinations of V-J cassette pair and CDR3 amino acid sequence. Hamming distance filtering was applied to reads, with thresholds set by the sequence error rate of each sample in mapped regions. TCRdb redid the processing of the public reads, applying fastp at Q25 and MiXCR, and retained in-frame beta chains. Rows with one shared CDR3 protein collapse into an entry with the most common genes and DNA. What appears here as the V and J calls and clone size reflects TCRdb's work, not the paper's. The sample contains around 350,000 distinct CDR3 sequences, 41% of them found a single time. Approximately 12% of the sample goes to the ten largest clones.

Surgical brain or tumor specimens were cryofrozen in liquid nitrogen immediately after resection, and peripheral blood cells were collected concurrently. CDR1 and CDR2 are drawn from the germline V gene (reference sequence): LNHNV, YYDKDF. Its CDR3 holds 14 amino acids, cysteine through phenylalanine. Left in the record is the CDR3 DNA by itself, 42 bases read in frame from the first base. About this clonotype: What antigen it recognizes has not been identified. One end of the junction fails to match germline, which may point to a read error.

Findings and caveats that apply to the study as a whole: A signature set of shared blood CDR3 motifs marked patients with low tissue-blood divergence and was depleted in highly divergent patients. VJ-independent divergence between tissue and blood was found to be below expectation in non-neoplastic patients but above expectation in all gliomas, particularly low-grade gliomas. Group comparisons rested on small numbers: three non-neoplastic, three low-grade glioma and 7 or 8 glioblastoma patients. Very few CDR3 sequences were found to be shared between tissue and blood, and this scarcity was attributed to high CDR3 diversity and limited sampling.

Sample: glioma tissue, nonneoplastic brain tissue, or PBMCs (not recorded which). The sequence joins TRBV15 to TRBJ1-1, with the D gene call left open. The receptor was derived from a human donor with low-grade glioma or glioblastoma, undergoing nonglioma brain surgery, or in good health (not recorded which). This receptor has the CDR3 CANSRDLAVHGAFF. The sequence in DNA is TGTGCCAACAGCAGAGATCTGGCGGTTCATGGGGCTTTCTTT. Reference TRBV15 and TRBJ1-1 proteins supply the regions before and after the CDR3; the full variable domain is: DAMVIQNPRYQVTQFGKPVTLSCSQTLNHNVMYWYQQKSSQAPKLLFHYYDKDFNNEADTPDNFQSRRPNTSFCFLDIRSPGLGDTAMYLCANSRDLAVHGAFFGQGTRLTVV.